The next 21 T cell receptor beta chains were all read from a single sample in a study of blood T cell repertoires in COVID-19. Method: immunoSEQ multiplex PCR; TCRdb's copy keeps in-frame clones and lacks some. The sample has 130,000 to 150,000 clones; more than 70% are singletons. The sequenced material came from peripheral blood. The receptors here all came from a woman in her 50s with acute or convalescent COVID-19.

The chain couples TRBV6-4 to TRBJ1-6, with 9 positions matching TRBD1. The CDR3 totals 17 residues. J lost 8 bases, V lost 5 bases, and 13 bases had no gene match. The germline gives CDR1 MRHNA, CDR2 SNTAGT. The CDR3 DNA follows: TGTGCCAGCAGTTCGGTCTCGGCGGACAGGGGCGATTCACCCCTCCACTTT. Translation: CASSSVSADRGDSPLHF.

This chain joins TRBV7-3 and TRBJ2-7, with a tentative D call TRBD2 (7 bases). The length of the CDR3 is 14 residues. The germline CDR1 and CDR2 sequences are SGHTA and FQGTGA. Trimming stripped 7 bases from V and 2 bases from J, with 15 bases between. In DNA, the CDR3 is TGTGCCAGCACCCAATGGGGGGGGCCCTACGAGCAGTACTTC. This sequence encodes CASTQWGGPYEQYF.

This sequence joins TRBV4-3 and TRBJ1-1; D is ambiguous. This CDR3 has 16 amino acids. The ends were cut back, 0 bases at V and 2 bases at J, with 13 bases in the middle. CDR1 and CDR2 (germline): LGHNA, YSLEER. The CDR3 bases are TGCGCCAGCAGCCAAGATCTACTAGTACAAAACACTGAAGCTTTCTTT. It translates to CASSQDLLVQNTEAFF.

The chain couples TRBV2 to TRBJ2-7; TRBD1 matches 12 bases. Germline lookup yields CDR1 SNHLY and CDR2 FYNNEI. CDR3 length: 15 amino acids. The junction had 10 bases not matched to a gene; V was cut back by 6 bases and J by 7 bases. The CDR3 DNA follows: TGTGCCAGCAGGGGGACAGGGGGCTGGGTCGGGGAGCAGTACTTC. Protein: CASRGTGGWVGEQYF.

The chain couples TRBV5-1 to TRBJ2-3; D gene ambiguous. V was clipped by 0 bases and J by 4 bases, with 9 bases between them. This CDR3 spans 14 amino acids. Looked up from germline, CDR1 is SGHRS and CDR2 is YFSETQ. CDR3 DNA: TGCGCCAGCAGCTTGGAGCGTTGGGCAGATACGCAGTATTTT. It translates to CASSLERWADTQYF.

The rearrangement uses TRBV5-5 and TRBJ1-1; weak D call: TRBD1 (6 bases). The CDR3 covers 12 residues. Germline CDR1 and CDR2: SGHKS and YYEKEE (reference sequence). V was trimmed by 6 bases and J by 3 bases, leaving 9 bases between them. This CDR3 reads CASNNRDTEAFF. The DNA of the CDR3 is TGTGCCAGCAACAACAGGGACACTGAAGCTTTCTTT.

The rearrangement links TRBV7-9 to TRBJ1-1; the D is unclear. The germline V gene encodes CDR1 SEHNR and CDR2 FQNEAQ (reference sequence). The CDR3 extends over 12 amino acids. V gave up 1 base and J gave up 6 bases, with 6 bases separating them. The CDR3 loop reads CASSLVRAEAFF. CDR3 DNA: TGTGCCAGCAGCTTAGTTCGAGCTGAAGCTTTCTTT.

This clone came up once. This chain connects TRBV6-6 to TRBJ2-7; 7 bases fit TRBD2. CDR3 length: 16 amino acids. The junction had 14 bases not matched to a gene; V was cut back by 4 bases and J by 5 bases. The germline V gene encodes CDR1 MNHNY and CDR2 SVGAGI (reference sequence). CDR3 protein: CASSSPPPGGKDEQYF. DNA for the CDR3: TGTGCCAGCAGTTCCCCACCTCCGGGAGGAAAGGACGAGCAGTACTTC.

This rearrangement joins TRBV11-2 to TRBJ2-2; D may be TRBD1 (6 bases). Trimming removed 4 bases at V and 6 bases at J, with 12 bases between. This CDR3 has 14 residues. Per germline, CDR1 SGHAT and CDR2 FQNNGV. The CDR3 loop reads CASSSQGFAGELFF. The CDR3 bases are TGTGCCAGCAGCTCACAGGGTTTCGCCGGGGAGCTGTTTTTT.

This chain uses TRBV27 with TRBJ1-5, with D possibly being TRBD1 (6 bases). The germline gives CDR1 MNHEY, CDR2 SMNVEV (reference sequence). V was cut by 10 bases and J by 3 bases, with 19 bases left in between. The CDR3 contains 15 residues. Written as DNA, the CDR3 is TGTGCCACCAAGGCCCTCGGACAGTACAATCAGCCCCAGCATTTT. It translates to CATKALGQYNQPQHF.

This chain connects TRBV7-2 to TRBJ1-6, with unresolved D. This CDR3 spans 16 amino acids. The V gene lost 2 bases and the J gene lost 5 bases, with 13 bases spanning the gap. Germline values: CDR1 SGHTA, CDR2 FQGNSA. This CDR3 is CASSLRPAGNNSPLHF. CDR3 nucleotides: TGTGCCAGCAGCTTAAGGCCGGCAGGAAATAATTCACCCCTCCACTTT.

This clone was detected only once. The junction and the germline gene differ at one end; a read error may be behind it. The chain links TRBV25-1 to TRBJ2-1; D remains unclear. Per the germline V gene, CDR1 is MGHDK and CDR2 is SYGVNS. The CDR3 totals 15 residues. DNA of the CDR3: TGTGCCAGCAGTGAAGTGTCTACCTCCAACAATGAGCAGTTCTTC. Its translation is CASSEVSTSNNEQFF.

The chain joins TRBV5-1 to TRBJ2-1, with 10 bases lining up with TRBD2. The CDR3 contains 15 residues. The germline V gene has CDR1 SGHRS and CDR2 YFSETQ. The ends lost 4 bases at V and 9 bases at J; junction bases unmatched: 10. CDR3 protein: CASSPLAGGYGEQFF. In DNA form, the CDR3 reads TGCGCCAGCAGCCCTTTAGCGGGGGGATACGGTGAGCAGTTCTTC.

A few counts support this clone. The chain joins TRBV19 to TRBJ1-5; unclear D gene. Germline V gene lookup returns CDR1 LNHDA and CDR2 SQIVND (reference sequence). This CDR3 has 13 residues. The V end lost 8 bases, the J end lost 3 bases, and 11 bases lay between the germline ends. The DNA for the CDR3 is TGTGCCAGTGCGGCGGTTGACAATCAGCCCCAGCATTTT. Amino acids: CASAAVDNQPQHF.

The table lists this clone with a few counts. J is TRBJ2-3 and V is TRBV4-2; 10 bases are a match to TRBD2. The length of the CDR3 is 18 residues. Germline V gene data show CDR1 as LGHNA and CDR2 as YNFKEQ. Germline trimming cut 0 bases from V and 0 bases from J; bases unmatched to any gene: 6. This CDR3 reads CASSQDFLAGGSTDTQYF. The CDR3 nucleotides are TGTGCCAGCAGCCAAGACTTTTTAGCGGGGGGAAGCACAGATACGCAGTATTTT.

The V call is TRBV3-1 (or the pseudogene TRBV3-2), the J call TRBJ2-1, with a weak D call TRBD1 (6 bases). Per the germline V gene, CDR1 is LGHDT and CDR2 is YNNKEL (reference sequence). Trimming took 0 bases from V and 8 from J, leaving 20 bases between them. The CDR3 is 17 residues long. CDR3 sequence: CASSQDVGYRGFDEQFF. CDR3 nucleotides: TGTGCCAGCAGCCAAGATGTTGGTTATAGGGGGTTCGATGAGCAGTTCTTC.

The rearrangement links TRBV19 to TRBJ1-2, with TRBD1 matching over 12 bases. Trimming took 5 bases from V and 3 from J; bases not matched to a gene: 13. Germline CDR1 LNHDA, CDR2 SQIVND (reference sequence). The CDR3 covers 18 residues. In DNA form, the CDR3 reads TGTGCCAGTAGTCGGGACAGGGGGCTTCTACAAGGGGACTATGGCTACACCTTC. Residues: CASSRDRGLLQGDYGYTF.

The chain is built from TRBV6-4 and TRBJ2-1, with TRBD1 identical over 11 bases. Germline V gene data show CDR1 as MRHNA and CDR2 as SNTAGT. The CDR3 runs to 14 residues. V was clipped by 8 bases and J by 7 bases; unmatched bases: 7. The CDR3 DNA is TGTGCCAGCGCCCGGGACAGGGGGATGAATGAGCAGTTCTTC. Translating gives CASARDRGMNEQFF.

The V and J genes are TRBV18 and TRBJ2-5, with D perhaps TRBD2 (6 bases). With 3 bases removed from V and 4 bases from J, the gap between germline ends came to 6 bases. Germline V gene sequence: CDR1 KGHSH, CDR2 LQKENI. The length of the CDR3 is 12 residues. In DNA, the CDR3 is TGTGCCAGCTCACCGGGGGGAGAGACCCAGTACTTC. It translates to CASSPGGETQYF.

The chain couples TRBV6-2 or TRBV6-3 to TRBJ2-3, with D perhaps TRBD2 (5 bases). The CDR3 spans 15 residues. The V and J ends lost 0 bases and 6 bases respectively, with 13 bases between them. Germline CDR1 and CDR2: MNHEY and SVGEGT. The CDR3 DNA reads as TGTGCCAGCAGTTACTCGATGCTCCCGGGGGATACGCAGTATTTT. As protein: CASSYSMLPGDTQYF.

The chain couples TRBV2 to TRBJ2-1; TRBD2 aligns across 13 bases. V was clipped by 10 bases and J by 6 bases; unmatched bases: 9. Germline loops: CDR1 SNHLY, CDR2 FYNNEI. This CDR3 has 15 amino acids. The CDR3 loop reads CATDPGLAGSNEQFF. CDR3 nucleotides: TGTGCCACTGACCCGGGACTAGCGGGAAGCAATGAGCAGTTCTTC.